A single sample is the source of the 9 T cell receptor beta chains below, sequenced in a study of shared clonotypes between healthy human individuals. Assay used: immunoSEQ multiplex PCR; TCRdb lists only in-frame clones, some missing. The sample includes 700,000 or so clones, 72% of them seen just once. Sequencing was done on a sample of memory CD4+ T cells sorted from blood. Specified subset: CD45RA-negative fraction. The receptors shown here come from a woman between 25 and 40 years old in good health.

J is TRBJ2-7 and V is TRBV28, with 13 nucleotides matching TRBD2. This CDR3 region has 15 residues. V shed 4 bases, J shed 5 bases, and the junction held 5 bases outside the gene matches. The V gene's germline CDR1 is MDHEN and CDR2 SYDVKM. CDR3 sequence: CASSSGLAGIHEQYF. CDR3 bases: TGTGCCAGCAGTTCGGGACTAGCGGGAATTCACGAGCAGTACTTC.

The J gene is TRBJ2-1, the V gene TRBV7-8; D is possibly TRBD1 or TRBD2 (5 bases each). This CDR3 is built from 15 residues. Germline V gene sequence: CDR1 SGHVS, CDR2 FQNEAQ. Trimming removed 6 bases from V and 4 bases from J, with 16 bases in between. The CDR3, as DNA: TGTGCCAGCAGACCGACCGGGACGGTGTACAATGAGCAGTTCTTC. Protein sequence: CASRPTGTVYNEQFF. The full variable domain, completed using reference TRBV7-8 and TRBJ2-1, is GAGVSQSPRYKVAKRGQDVALRCDPISGHVSLFWYQQALGQGPEFLTYFQNEAQLDKSGLPSDRFFAERPEGSVSTLKIQRTQQEDSAVYLCASRPTGTVYNEQFFGPGTRLTVL.

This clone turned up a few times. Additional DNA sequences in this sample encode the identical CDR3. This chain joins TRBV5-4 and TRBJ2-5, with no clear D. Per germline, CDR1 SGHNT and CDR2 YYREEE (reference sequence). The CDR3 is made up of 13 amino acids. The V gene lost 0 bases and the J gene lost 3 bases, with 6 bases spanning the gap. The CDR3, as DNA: TGTGCCAGCAGCTTGGAGGCAGAAGAGACCCAGTACTTC. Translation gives CASSLEAEETQYF.

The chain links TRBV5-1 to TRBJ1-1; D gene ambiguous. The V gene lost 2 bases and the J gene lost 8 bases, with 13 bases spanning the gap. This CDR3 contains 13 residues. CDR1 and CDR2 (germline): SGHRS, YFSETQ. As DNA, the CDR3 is TGCGCCAGCAGCTTATTGCCGCGAACCGAAGCTTTCTTT. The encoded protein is CASSLLPRTEAFF. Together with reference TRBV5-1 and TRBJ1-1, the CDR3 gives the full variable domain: KAGVTQTPRYLIKTRGQQVTLSCSPISGHRSVSWYQQTPGQGLQFLFEYFSETQRNKGNFPGRFSGRQFSNSRSEMNVSTLELGDSALYLCASSLLPRTEAFFGQGTRLTVV.

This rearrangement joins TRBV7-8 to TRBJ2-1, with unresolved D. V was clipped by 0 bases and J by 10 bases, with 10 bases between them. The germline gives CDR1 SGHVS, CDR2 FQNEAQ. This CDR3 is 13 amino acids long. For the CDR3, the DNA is TGTGCCAGCAGCTTAGCGGCGGCGGTCGAGCAGTTCTTC. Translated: CASSLAAAVEQFF.

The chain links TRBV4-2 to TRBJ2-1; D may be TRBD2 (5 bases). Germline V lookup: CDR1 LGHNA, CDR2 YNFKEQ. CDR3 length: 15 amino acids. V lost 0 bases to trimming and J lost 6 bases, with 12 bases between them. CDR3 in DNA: TGTGCCAGCAGCCAAGATCACGAGGGAAGCAATGAGCAGTTCTTC. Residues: CASSQDHEGSNEQFF.

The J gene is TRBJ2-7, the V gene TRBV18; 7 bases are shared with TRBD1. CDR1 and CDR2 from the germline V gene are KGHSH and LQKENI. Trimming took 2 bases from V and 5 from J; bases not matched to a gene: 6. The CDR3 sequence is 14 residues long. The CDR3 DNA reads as TGTGCCAGCTCACCATTCAGGGGGTTCAACGAGCAGTACTTC. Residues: CASSPFRGFNEQYF.

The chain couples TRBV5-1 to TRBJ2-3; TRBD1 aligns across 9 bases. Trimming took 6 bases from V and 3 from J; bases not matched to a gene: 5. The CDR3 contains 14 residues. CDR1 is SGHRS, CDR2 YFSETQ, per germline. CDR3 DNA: TGCGCCAGCATCCAGGGACAGGGAACAGATACGCAGTATTTT. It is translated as CASIQGQGTDTQYF.

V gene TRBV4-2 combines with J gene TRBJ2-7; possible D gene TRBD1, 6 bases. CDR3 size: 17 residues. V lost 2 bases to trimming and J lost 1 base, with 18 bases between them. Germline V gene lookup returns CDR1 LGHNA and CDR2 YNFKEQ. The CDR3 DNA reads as TGTGCCAGCAGCCAACGCACGCCAGGGGTGGATTCCTACGAGCAGTACTTC. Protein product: CASSQRTPGVDSYEQYF.